This T cell receptor (beta chain) appears in the sequencing data of a study of OX40 agonist ivuxolimab in advanced cancers. Study-level information: Prior anti-PD-1, anti-PD-L1 or anti-CTLA-4 therapy did not bar entry, and approximately 43% had some. Findings of the study overall: Antigen targets of the expanded peripheral T cells went undetermined. The study observed clonal expansion of CD4+ and CD8+ blood T cells by week 6 at 0.1 to 3.0 mg/kg. In general, CD8+ T cells held more expanded clones than CD4+ did, on average.

The repertoire was sequenced with immunoSEQ multiplex PCR; TCRdb's copy has only in-frame clones and lacks some. This table has about 54,000 clones, approximately 80% appearing once. The CDR3 totals 15 residues. The ends lost 7 bases at V and 5 bases at J; junction bases unmatched: 12. The germline CDR1 and CDR2 sequences are MDHEN and SYDVKM. For this clone: Its cognate antigen is unknown.

The sequenced sample was CD4+ or CD8+ T cells sorted from blood, obtained in a trial of the OX40 agonist ivuxolimab. This TCR derives from an adult with an advanced solid tumor such as melanoma, head and neck, liver or kidney cancer. The chain is built from TRBV28 and TRBJ2-5; 8 nucleotides agree with TRBD2. Here the CDR3 reads CASTQSGRAWETQYF. The CDR3 DNA sequence: TGTGCCAGCACCCAATCCGGGAGGGCCTGGGAGACCCAGTACTTC.